These T cell receptor beta chains were read from a single sample in a study of Graves' ophthalmopathy and Graves' hyperthyroidism. TCRdb ran MiXCR on the multiplex PCR reads and lists one entry per CDR3 protein. The table records hundreds of thousands of distinct CDR3 sequences, about 41% of them present only once. Sequenced material: peripheral blood. The receptor set was obtained from an adult man with Graves' ophthalmopathy. Each CDR3 is given with its conserved first and last residue. The D gene is left open where the match is weak. Clone size appears in some rows only: once, few, many, or a class for an expanded clone.

>-|TRBD2|TRBV9|TRBJ2-5
CASSVSLAGPKEAQYF
TGTGCCAGCAGCGTGAGTCTAGCGGGGCCCAAAGAGGCCCAGTACTTC
>many|-|TRBV14|TRBJ1-1
CASSHTVARGVPIEAFF
TGTGCCAGCAGCCATACTGTTGCCAGGGGCGTTCCCATTGAAGCTTTCTTT
>-|-|TRBV2|TRBJ1-5
CASSEAPPGETQHF
TGTGCCAGCAGTGAGGCGCCACCGGGTGAGACCCAGCATTTT
>-|TRBD2|TRBV9|TRBJ2-7
CASSVGGRAIEQYF
TGTGCCAGCAGCGTAGGCGGGAGGGCCATCGAGCAGTACTTC
>once|-|TRBV25-1|TRBJ2-7
CAPPAGTVSYEQYF
TGTGCTCCCCCCGCAGGGACTGTCTCCTACGAGCAGTACTTC
>many|-|TRBV5-1|TRBJ1-2
CASSLGSASGYTF
TGCGCCAGCAGCCTTGGGTCAGCGTCTGGCTACACCTTC
>many|-|TRBV11-3|TRBJ1-1
CASSLDRGDTEAFF
TGTGCCAGCAGCTTAGACAGGGGCGACACTGAAGCTTTCTTT
>-|-|TRBV2|TRBJ1-2
CACSVDRNYGYTF
TGTGCCTGCAGCGTGGACCGTAACTATGGCTACACCTTC
>many|-|TRBV12-3/TRBV12-4|TRBJ2-5
CASSLHQETQYF
TGTGCCAGCAGTTTACACCAAGAGACCCAGTACTTC
>few|-|TRBV2|TRBJ2-5
CASSLGAPGETQYF
TGTGCCAGCAGTCTGGGGGCTCCTGGAGAGACCCAGTACTTC
>-|-|TRBV10-2|TRBJ2-1
CASTDGGSSYNEQFF
TGCGCCAGCACCGATGGGGGAAGCTCCTACAATGAGCAGTTCTTC
>many|TRBD2|TRBV12-3/TRBV12-4|TRBJ2-7
CASSPVAGAYEQYF
TGTGCCAGCAGTCCAGTAGCGGGGGCCTACGAGCAGTACTTC
>many|TRBD1|TRBV2|TRBJ1-5
CASSAFVDRGLNGNQPQHF
TGTGCCAGCAGTGCATTTGTGGACAGGGGGTTGAATGGCAATCAGCCCCAGCATTTT
>-|-|TRBV4-1|TRBJ2-5
CASSQVSGARGETQYF
TGCGCCAGCAGCCAAGTCAGCGGCGCCCGGGGGGAGACCCAGTACTTC
>-|-|TRBV29-1|TRBJ2-7
CSGGGLGYYEQYF
TGCAGTGGAGGCGGGCTAGGGTATTACGAGCAGTACTTC
>-|-|TRBV10-3|TRBJ1-6
CASSEEDILVSNSPLHF
TGTGCCAGCAGTGAAGAGGACATTTTAGTTAGTAACTCACCCCTCCACTTT
>many|-|TRBV10-3|TRBJ1-1
CAIRRQDEDTEAFF
TGTGCCATCAGAAGACAGGACGAGGACACTGAAGCTTTCTTT
>few|TRBD1|TRBV5-4|TRBJ2-7
CASSLAGQGRHEQYF
TGTGCCAGCAGCTTGGCGGGACAGGGTCGTCACGAGCAGTACTTC
>many|TRBD1|TRBV19|TRBJ1-5
CASSMGTGGQPQHF
TGTGCCAGTAGTATGGGGACAGGGGGTCAGCCCCAGCATTTT
>-|TRBD2|TRBV2|TRBJ2-2
CASTPTSETNTGELFF
TGTGCCAGCACCCCGACTAGCGAGACGAACACCGGGGAGCTGTTTTTT
>many|-|TRBV7-8|TRBJ1-5
CASSLTPSSDQPQHF
TGTGCCAGCAGCTTAACCCCCTCTAGTGATCAGCCCCAGCATTTT
>many|-|TRBV4-1|TRBJ2-5
CASSQGILKGTQYF
TGCGCCAGCAGCCAAGGTATCCTCAAGGGGACCCAGTACTTC
>-|-|TRBV19|TRBJ2-7
CASSIPGVSYEQYF
TGTGCCAGTAGTATTCCAGGGGTCTCCTACGAGCAGTACTTC
>-|TRBD1|TRBV30|TRBJ1-5
CAWSGQGQQPQHF
TGTGCCTGGAGTGGACAGGGTCAACAGCCCCAGCATTTT
>-|TRBD2|TRBV2|TRBJ2-5
CARRGDTSGLGQETQYF
TGTGCCAGGAGGGGGGATACTAGCGGGCTGGGACAAGAGACCCAGTACTTC
>-|TRBD2|TRBV7-3|TRBJ2-2
CASSSRTSGGELFF
TGTGCCAGCAGCTCCAGGACTAGCGGGGGGGAGCTGTTTTTT
>-|TRBD1|TRBV7-9|TRBJ2-6
CASSLRQGRANVLTF
TGTGCCAGCAGCCTCAGACAGGGGAGGGCCAACGTCCTGACTTTC
>many|-|TRBV7-9|TRBJ2-2
CASSLGPTGNTGELFF
TGTGCCAGCAGCTTAGGGCCAACGGGGAACACCGGGGAGCTGTTTTTT
>-|TRBD1|TRBV7-9|TRBJ1-1
CASIPGGVGNTEAFF
TGTGCCAGTATCCCAGGGGGCGTGGGGAACACTGAAGCTTTCTTT
>-|-|TRBV7-9|TRBJ2-5
CASSRRGTQEGQYF
TGTGCCAGCAGCCGGAGGGGGACCCAGGAGGGCCAGTACTTC
>many|-|TRBV2|TRBJ1-2
CASRRPPGYTF
TGTGCCAGCAGGCGCCCCCCTGGCTACACCTTC
>-|TRBD1|TRBV10-3|TRBJ1-5
CAIAQGDRGSNQPQHF
TGTGCCATTGCCCAGGGGGACAGGGGAAGCAATCAGCCCCAGCATTTT
>few|TRBD1|TRBV2|TRBJ1-5
CASSEWSLTGGNDQPQHF
TGTGCCAGCAGTGAATGGTCCCTGACAGGGGGCAATGATCAGCCCCAGCATTTT
>-|TRBD1|TRBV7-9|TRBJ1-1
CASRWGLKGAANTEAFF
TGTGCCAGCAGGTGGGGTTTGAAGGGGGCGGCGAACACTGAAGCTTTCTTT
>many|TRBD1|TRBV24-1|TRBJ1-1
CATSPSAGQGSLNTEAFF
TGTGCCACCAGCCCTTCTGCGGGACAGGGGTCCTTGAACACTGAAGCTTTCTTT
>few|-|TRBV6-2/TRBV6-3|TRBJ2-7
CASSFREVDEQYF
TGTGCCAGCAGTTTCAGGGAAGTGGACGAGCAGTACTTC
>many|TRBD2|TRBV20-1|TRBJ2-7
CSARASGDYEQYF
TGCAGTGCTCGCGCTAGCGGCGACTACGAGCAGTACTTC
>-|-|TRBV6-6|TRBJ1-5
CASSVTGTNNQPQHF
TGTGCCAGCAGTGTTACAGGGACTAATAATCAGCCCCAGCATTTT
>many|TRBD1|TRBV10-3|TRBJ1-2
CAIGDRALYGYTF
TGTGCCATCGGAGACAGGGCCCTCTATGGCTACACCTTC
>many|-|TRBV2|TRBJ1-3
CASRIAGGGGNTIYF
TGTGCCAGCAGAATCGCCGGAGGTGGTGGAAACACCATATATTTT
>many|-|TRBV4-1|TRBJ1-6
CASSSRGSPLHF
TGCGCCAGCAGCTCTCGAGGTTCACCCCTCCACTTT
>-|TRBD1|TRBV10-3|TRBJ1-2
CAISGQGAESYTF
TGTGCCATCAGCGGACAGGGGGCAGAAAGCTACACCTTC
>few|TRBD1|TRBV4-1|TRBJ1-1
CASSQTFTATGRTEAFF
TGCGCCAGCAGCCAGACCTTCACCGCGACAGGGAGGACTGAAGCTTTCTTT
>-|-|TRBV5-6|TRBJ1-2
CASSQNLRRGYGYTF
TGTGCCAGCAGCCAAAACCTCAGACGGGGCTATGGCTACACCTTC
>few|TRBD2|TRBV7-8|TRBJ2-5
CASSPPHLLAGAETQYF
TGTGCCAGCAGCCCGCCACACTTACTAGCGGGAGCAGAGACCCAGTACTTC
>many|TRBD1|TRBV19|TRBJ1-1
CASREQGSDTEAFF
TGTGCCAGTAGAGAACAGGGGTCGGACACTGAAGCTTTCTTT
>many|-|TRBV7-9|TRBJ1-2
CASSLSDSSNYGYTF
TGTGCCAGCAGCTTAAGTGACAGCTCCAACTATGGCTACACCTTC
>-|-|TRBV10-3|TRBJ2-5
CAIRGRQETQYF
TGTGCCATCAGGGGGCGCCAAGAGACCCAGTACTTC
>-|TRBD1|TRBV25-1|TRBJ1-5
CASSENRGGPQETQHF
TGTGCCAGCAGTGAAAACAGGGGGGGGCCTCAAGAGACCCAGCATTTT
>-|-|TRBV5-6|TRBJ2-2
CASSLSKVGNTGELFF
TGTGCCAGCAGCTTGTCAAAGGTCGGGAACACCGGGGAGCTGTTTTTT
>many|-|TRBV10-3|TRBJ2-5
CAISRLDGEETQYF
TGTGCCATCAGTAGACTGGACGGGGAGGAGACCCAGTACTTC
>-|-|TRBV10-3|TRBJ2-7
CAISRGEQYF
TGTGCCATCAGTCGGGGGGAGCAGTACTTC
>-|-|TRBV20-1|TRBJ1-5
CSAPPPSGTFDGPQHF
TGCAGTGCCCCACCCCCTTCAGGGACCTTTGATGGGCCCCAGCATTTT